This entry lists 9 T cell receptor beta chains sequenced from one sample in a study of T cells in Graves' hyperthyroidism and ophthalmopathy. RNA transcripts gave rise to amplified TCR beta CDR3 regions. A first-round RT-PCR of the TCR CDR3 used the HTBI primer set. TCRdb processed the multiplex PCR reads anew with MiXCR; each CDR3 protein has one entry. This table has 560,000 or so distinct CDR3 sequences, 46% appearing once. What was sequenced was peripheral blood or thyroid tissue (not recorded which). Source of these receptors: a woman between 18 and 29 years old with Graves' hyperthyroidism.

The sample holds a few counts of this clonotype. V usage is TRBV7-9 and J usage is TRBJ1-4; D gene unclear. The CDR3 consists of 13 residues. V dropped 0 bases and J dropped 8 bases, with 7 bases sitting between them. CDR1 SEHNR and CDR2 FQNEAQ come from the germline V gene (reference sequence). The CDR3 DNA reads TGTGCCAGCAGCTTAGCGGGGTTGGAAAAACTGTTTTTT. Amino acid sequence: CASSLAGLEKLFF.

The V gene is TRBV12-3 or TRBV12-4, the J gene TRBJ2-7; D is unclear. This CDR3 contains 14 residues. V gave up 3 bases and J gave up 2 bases, with 11 bases separating them. CDR3 region: CASSLSAIPYEQYF. CDR3 in DNA: TGTGCCAGCAGTTTGAGCGCGATCCCCTACGAGCAGTACTTC.

The chain combines TRBV7-3 with TRBJ1-2; D is uncertain. This CDR3 comprises 10 residues. Trimming took off 11 bases at V and 5 bases at J, with 9 bases between the two ends. CDR1 and CDR2 (germline): SGHTA, FQGTGA. Here the CDR3 reads CAHFGYGYTF. The CDR3, as DNA: TGTGCCCACTTCGGGTATGGCTACACCTTC. The whole variable domain, filled in from reference TRBV7-3 and TRBJ1-2, reads GAGVSQTPSNKVTEKGKYVELRCDPISGHTALYWYRQSLGQGPEFLIYFQGTGAADDSGLPNDRFFAVRPEGSVSTLKIQRTERGDSAVYLCAHFGYGYTFGSGTRLTVV.

On this clonotype itself: A read error may produce the germline difference seen at one junction end. The V and J genes are TRBV7-9 and TRBJ1-1, with TRBD1 as a possible D gene (6 bases). This CDR3 is 17 amino acids long. Per the germline V gene, CDR1 is SEHNR and CDR2 is FQNEAQ (reference sequence). The CDR3 sequence is CASSHLRDTSAHTEAFF. The CDR3, as DNA: TGCGCCAGCAGCCACTTGAGGGACACCTCCGCCCACACTGAAGCTTTCTTT.

The rearrangement uses TRBV19 and TRBJ2-5; D is unresolved. V was clipped by 3 bases and J by 2 bases, with 10 bases between them. This CDR3 region has 14 residues. Germline V CDR1 and CDR2: LNHDA, SQIVND (reference sequence). CDR3 region: CASSIRQHQETQYF. In DNA, the CDR3 is TGTGCCAGTAGTATTCGGCAGCATCAAGAGACCCAGTACTTC.

Regarding this clonotype: A much bigger clone sits one base away, suggesting this may be a read error. The chain is built from TRBV11-2 and TRBJ2-5, with D possibly matching TRBD2 (5 bases). This CDR3 has 12 residues. V gave up 3 bases and J gave up 7 bases, with 9 bases separating them. In germline, CDR1 is SGHAT, CDR2 FQNNGV. CDR3 bases: TGTGCCAGCAGCTTCTATGGAGGGACCCAGTACTTC. Protein sequence: CASSFYGGTQYF. Together with reference TRBV11-2 and TRBJ2-5, the CDR3 gives the full variable domain: EAGVAQSPRYKIIEKRQSVAFWCNPISGHATLYWYQQILGQGPKLLIQFQNNGVVDDSQLPKDRFSAERLKGVDSTLKIQPAKLEDSAVYLCASSFYGGTQYFGPGTRLLVL.

Of note for this clonotype: A single base separates this from a much larger clone, so it may be a read error. The CDR3 loop is CAISAGSGNTIYF. In DNA form, the CDR3 reads TGTGCCATCAGCGCAGGGTCTGGAAACACCATATATTTT. The chain combines TRBV10-3 with TRBJ1-3; a possible D gene is TRBD1 (5 bases). V dropped 6 bases and J dropped 1 base, with 7 bases sitting between them. The CDR3 contains 13 residues. The V gene's germline CDR1 is ENHRY and CDR2 SYGVKD.

The V gene is TRBV20-1, the J gene TRBJ1-5; a possible D gene is TRBD1 (6 bases). The length of the CDR3 is 14 residues. Germline assignment: CDR1 DFQATT and CDR2 SNEGSKA (reference sequence). Deletions cut 6 bases from V and 7 bases from J, with 19 bases between. The CDR3 DNA reads as TGCAGTGCGGTCAGGGGAGAGGGCCACCAGCCCCAGCATTTT. This encodes CSAVRGEGHQPQHF.

The chain recombines TRBV6-5 with TRBJ1-2; tentative D call: TRBD1 (6 bases). Trimming took off 3 bases at V and 8 bases at J, with 19 bases between the two ends. The CDR3 has 15 amino acids. Germline assignment: CDR1 MNHEY and CDR2 SVGAGI. CDR3 protein: CASSYLRDTNWGYTF. The CDR3 DNA sequence: TGTGCCAGCAGTTATCTCCGGGACACAAATTGGGGCTACACCTTC.